This is a list of T cell receptor beta chains from one sample in a study of T cell responses to AZD1222 COVID-19 vaccine. Clones were read by immunoSEQ multiplex PCR, and TCRdb kept only the in-frame ones, dropping some. This sample has around 150,000 clones, with more than 75% found just once. The specimen was peripheral blood, collected 28 days after the second AZD1222 dose. The receptor source for this set is an adult who received the AZD1222 COVID-19 vaccine. Both conserved end residues are part of each CDR3. A D gene is named only where the DNA matches it firmly. The listing skips clone size in some rows; elsewhere it reads once, few, many or a size class.

V,size,J,D,CDR3,DNA
TRBV7-8,-,TRBJ1-2,-,CASSLGGGGRDYTF,TGTGCCAGCAGCTTAGGAGGCGGAGGTCGCGACTACACCTTC
TRBV6-2/TRBV6-3,-,TRBJ2-1,-,CASSYARTGLFF,TGTGCCAGCAGTTACGCCCGGACTGGGTTATTCTTC
TRBV21-1,-,TRBJ2-1,-,CASSQLAPDNEQFF,TGTGCCAGCTCTCAACTAGCGCCTGACAATGAGCAGTTCTTC
TRBV5-5,-,TRBJ2-2,-,CASSFLFTQARTGELFF,TGTGCCAGCAGCTTTCTTTTTACGCAGGCTAGGACCGGGGAGCTGTTTTTT
TRBV12-5,few,TRBJ1-6,-,CASGLVRTGSSPLHF,TGTGCTAGTGGTTTGGTACGCACAGGATCTTCACCCCTCCACTTT
TRBV18,-,TRBJ1-6,-,CASSPGRERNSPLHF,TGTGCCAGCTCACCGGGTAGGGAACGTAATTCACCCCTCCACTTT
TRBV21-1,-,TRBJ1-3,-,CASSKEDLEGNTIYF,TGTGCCAGCAGCAAAGAAGACTTGGAAGGAAACACCATATATTTT
TRBV9,-,TRBJ2-7,-,CASSPIEGPYYEQYF,TGTGCCAGCAGCCCGATAGAGGGTCCGTACTACGAGCAGTACTTC
TRBV10-3,once,TRBJ2-2,TRBD1,CAISTSKGQSIHAALGPTGELFF,TGTGCCATCAGTACTTCGAAGGGACAGAGTATTCACGCTGCTTTAGGACCCACCGGGGAGCTGTTTTTT
TRBV19,-,TRBJ1-3,-,CASSIIEGTQNTIYF,TGTGCCAGTAGTATTATTGAAGGGACCCAAAACACCATATATTTT
TRBV27,-,TRBJ2-7,-,CASSLGGVGEQYF,TGTGCCAGCAGTTTAGGAGGGGTGGGGGAGCAGTACTTC
TRBV6-5,once,TRBJ1-1,TRBD1,CASRTGTGVVGFF,TGTGCCAGCAGAACCGGGACAGGGGTGGTGGGTTTCTTT
TRBV12-5,-,TRBJ1-2,-,CASGPLEGAGYGYTF,TGTGCTAGTGGCCCCCTCGAAGGCGCGGGATATGGCTACACCTTC
TRBV7-2,-,TRBJ1-2,TRBD1,CASSQDRGDGYTF,TGTGCCAGCAGCCAAGACAGGGGGGATGGCTACACCTTC
TRBV11-2,-,TRBJ2-6,TRBD2,CASSGGLAGPGGANVLTF,TGTGCCAGCAGCGGTGGACTAGCGGGGCCCGGAGGGGCCAACGTCCTGACTTTC
TRBV6-1,-,TRBJ1-1,TRBD1,CASSERDRSEAFF,TGTGCCAGCAGTGAGAGGGACAGGAGCGAAGCTTTCTTT